The present T cell receptor (beta chain) was sequenced within a study of T-cell memory formation after mild COVID-19. About the study: TCR clusters were mostly confined to one donor each. General study findings and limits: Cross-reactive memory apparently joined, as some responding clones appeared in pre-infection memory. The authors left the SARS-CoV-2 specificity of second-wave clones peaking on day 37 unconfirmed. The study found contracting CD4+ clones mainly in CM and EM and contracting CD8+ clones in EMRA.

From the 5' RACE reads, TCRdb called clonotypes with MiXCR, one entry per CDR3 protein. The table shows about 160,000 distinct CDR3 sequences, with less than 40% occurring only once. About this clonotype: Antigen: not known.

This TCR came from an adult woman who had mild COVID-19 (a few samples of this study predate the infection). Cell type and time point are not known. The sequenced material came from PBMCs or a T cell subset sorted from them (not recorded which).

The CDR3 DNA follows: TGTGCCAGCAGTGAACTAGCGGGAGGGCCAGATACGCAGTATTTT. It codes for CASSELAGGPDTQYF. This chain joins TRBV6-1 and TRBJ2-3; TRBD2 matches 12 bases. The germline V gene has CDR1 MNHNS and CDR2 SASEGT. The CDR3 is 15 amino acids. Trimming cost V 2 bases and J 4 bases; bases outside gene matches: 1.